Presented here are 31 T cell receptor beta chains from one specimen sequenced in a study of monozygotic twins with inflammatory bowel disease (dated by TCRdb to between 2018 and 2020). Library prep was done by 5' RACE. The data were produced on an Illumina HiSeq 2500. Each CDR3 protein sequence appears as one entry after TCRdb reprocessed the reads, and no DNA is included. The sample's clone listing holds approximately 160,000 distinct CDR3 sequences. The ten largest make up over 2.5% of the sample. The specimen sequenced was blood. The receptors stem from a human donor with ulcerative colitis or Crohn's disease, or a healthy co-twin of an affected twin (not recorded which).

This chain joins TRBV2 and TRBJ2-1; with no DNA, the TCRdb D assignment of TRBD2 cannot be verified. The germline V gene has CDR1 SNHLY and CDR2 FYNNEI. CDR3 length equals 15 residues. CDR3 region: CASSEVAGGSNEQFF.

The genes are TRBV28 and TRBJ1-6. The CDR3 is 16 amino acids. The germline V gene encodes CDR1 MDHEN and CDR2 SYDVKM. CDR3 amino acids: CASRPRGAIKNSPLHF.

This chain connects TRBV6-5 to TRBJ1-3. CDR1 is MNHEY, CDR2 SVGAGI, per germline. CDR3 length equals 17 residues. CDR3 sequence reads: CASVTDGGPRAGNTIYF.

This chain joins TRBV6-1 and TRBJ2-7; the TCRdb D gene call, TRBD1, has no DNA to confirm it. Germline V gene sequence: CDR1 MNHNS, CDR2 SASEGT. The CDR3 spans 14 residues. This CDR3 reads CASMRQGATYEQYF.

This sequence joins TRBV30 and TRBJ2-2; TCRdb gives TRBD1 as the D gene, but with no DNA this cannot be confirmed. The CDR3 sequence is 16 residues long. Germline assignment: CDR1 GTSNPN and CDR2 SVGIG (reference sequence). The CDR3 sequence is CAWSSGLRGYTGELFF.

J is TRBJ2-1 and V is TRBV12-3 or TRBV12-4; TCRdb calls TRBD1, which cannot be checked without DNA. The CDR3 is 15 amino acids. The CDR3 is CASCLGGQIYNEQFF.

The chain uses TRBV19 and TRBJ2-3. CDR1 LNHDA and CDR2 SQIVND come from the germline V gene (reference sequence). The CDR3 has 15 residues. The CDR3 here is CASSISSAPADTQYF.

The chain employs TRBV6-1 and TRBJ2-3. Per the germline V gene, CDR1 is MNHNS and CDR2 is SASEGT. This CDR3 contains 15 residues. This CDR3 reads CASRTWVRNTDTQYF.

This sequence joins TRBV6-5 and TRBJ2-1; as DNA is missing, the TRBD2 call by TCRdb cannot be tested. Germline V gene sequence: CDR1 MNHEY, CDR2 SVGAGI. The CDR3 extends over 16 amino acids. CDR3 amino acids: CASSYTLAGHYNEQFF.

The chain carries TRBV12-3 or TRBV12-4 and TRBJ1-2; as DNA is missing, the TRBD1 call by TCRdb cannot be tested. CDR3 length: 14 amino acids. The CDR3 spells CASSVRQGVGGYTF.

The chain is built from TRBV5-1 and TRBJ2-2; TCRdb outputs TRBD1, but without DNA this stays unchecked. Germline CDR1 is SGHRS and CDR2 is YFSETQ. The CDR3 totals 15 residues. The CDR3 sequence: CASRPGTGASGELFF.

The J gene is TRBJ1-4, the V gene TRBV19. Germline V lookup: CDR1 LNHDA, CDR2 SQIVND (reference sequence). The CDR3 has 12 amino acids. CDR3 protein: CASSILGEKLFF.

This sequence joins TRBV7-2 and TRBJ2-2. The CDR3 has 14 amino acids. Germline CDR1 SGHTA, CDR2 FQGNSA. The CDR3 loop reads CASSPLVNTGELFF. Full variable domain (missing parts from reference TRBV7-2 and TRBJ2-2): GAGVSQSPSNKVTEKGKDVELRCDPISGHTALYWYRQSLGQGLEFLIYFQGNSAPDKSGLPSDRFSAERTGGSVSTLTIQRTQQEDSAVYLCASSPLVNTGELFFGEGSRLTVL.

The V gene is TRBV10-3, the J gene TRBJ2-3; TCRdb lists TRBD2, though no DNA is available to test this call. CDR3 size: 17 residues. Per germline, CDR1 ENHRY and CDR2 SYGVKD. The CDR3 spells CAISDSLSGSGRDTQYF.

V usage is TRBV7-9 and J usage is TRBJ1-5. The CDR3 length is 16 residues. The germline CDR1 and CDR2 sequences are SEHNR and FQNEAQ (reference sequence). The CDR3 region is CASSLAAAPGNQPQHF.

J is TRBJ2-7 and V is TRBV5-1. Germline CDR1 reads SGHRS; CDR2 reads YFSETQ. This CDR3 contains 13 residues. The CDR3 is CASVGSHSYEQYF.

The CDR3 spells CASVLSRGGETQYF. The gene calls are TRBV3-1 and TRBJ2-5; TCRdb picks TRBD2, but there is no DNA to check that call. The CDR3 is made up of 14 amino acids. Germline V gene data show CDR1 as LGHDT and CDR2 as YNNKEL (reference sequence).

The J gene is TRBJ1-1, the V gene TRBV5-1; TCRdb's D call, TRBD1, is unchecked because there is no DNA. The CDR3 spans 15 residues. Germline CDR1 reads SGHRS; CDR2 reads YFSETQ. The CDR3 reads CASSSIQGAVTEAFF. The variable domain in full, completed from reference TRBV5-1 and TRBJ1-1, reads KAGVTQTPRYLIKTRGQQVTLSCSPISGHRSVSWYQQTPGQGLQFLFEYFSETQRNKGNFPGRFSGRQFSNSRSEMNVSTLELGDSALYLCASSSIQGAVTEAFFGQGTRLTVV.

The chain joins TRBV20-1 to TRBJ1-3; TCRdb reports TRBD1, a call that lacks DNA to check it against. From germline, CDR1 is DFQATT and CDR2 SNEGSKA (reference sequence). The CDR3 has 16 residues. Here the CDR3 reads CSARDGAGEPGNTIYF.

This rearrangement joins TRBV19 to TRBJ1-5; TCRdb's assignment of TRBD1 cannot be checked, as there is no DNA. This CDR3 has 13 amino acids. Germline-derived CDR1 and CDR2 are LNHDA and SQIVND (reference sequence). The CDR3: CASSIHREQPQHF.

The CDR3 region is CASSIVQGASEQYF. The chain carries TRBV19 and TRBJ2-7; the D call of TRBD1 rests on TCRdb alone, since no DNA is present to check it. The CDR3 consists of 14 residues. CDR1 is LNHDA, CDR2 SQIVND, per germline (reference sequence). The full variable domain, its missing parts supplied by reference TRBV19 and TRBJ2-7, is DGGITQSPKYLFRKEGQNVTLSCEQNLNHDAMYWYRQDPGQGLRLIYYSQIVNDFQKGDIAEGYSVSREKKESFPLTVTSAQKNPTAFYLCASSIVQGASEQYFGPGTRLTVT.

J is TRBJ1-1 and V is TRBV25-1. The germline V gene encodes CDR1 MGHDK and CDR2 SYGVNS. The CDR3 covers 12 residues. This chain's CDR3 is CASRATGPRTFF.

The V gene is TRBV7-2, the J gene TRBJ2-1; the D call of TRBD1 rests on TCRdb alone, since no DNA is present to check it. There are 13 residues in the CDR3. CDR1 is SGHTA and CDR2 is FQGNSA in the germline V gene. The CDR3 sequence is CASSSPPVNEQFF.

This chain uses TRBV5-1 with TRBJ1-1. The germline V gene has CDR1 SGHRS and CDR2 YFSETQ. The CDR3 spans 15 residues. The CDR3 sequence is CASSLGSLGSTEAFF.

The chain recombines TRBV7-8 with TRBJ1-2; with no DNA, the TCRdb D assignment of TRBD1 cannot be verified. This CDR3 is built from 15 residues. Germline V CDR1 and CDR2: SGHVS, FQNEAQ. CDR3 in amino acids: CASSLGGTKNYGYTF.

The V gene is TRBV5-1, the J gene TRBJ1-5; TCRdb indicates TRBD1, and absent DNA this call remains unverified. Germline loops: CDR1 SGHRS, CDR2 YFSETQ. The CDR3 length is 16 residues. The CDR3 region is CASSPGQGGSNQPQHF. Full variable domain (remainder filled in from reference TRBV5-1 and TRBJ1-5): KAGVTQTPRYLIKTRGQQVTLSCSPISGHRSVSWYQQTPGQGLQFLFEYFSETQRNKGNFPGRFSGRQFSNSRSEMNVSTLELGDSALYLCASSPGQGGSNQPQHFGDGTRLSIL.

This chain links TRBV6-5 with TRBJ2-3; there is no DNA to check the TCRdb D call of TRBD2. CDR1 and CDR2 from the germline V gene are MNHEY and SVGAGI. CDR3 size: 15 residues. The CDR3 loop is CASSYDGRAADTQYF.

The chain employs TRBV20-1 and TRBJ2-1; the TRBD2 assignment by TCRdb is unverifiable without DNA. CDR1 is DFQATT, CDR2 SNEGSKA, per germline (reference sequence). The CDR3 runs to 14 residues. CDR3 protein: CSAPDRPGGDEQFF.

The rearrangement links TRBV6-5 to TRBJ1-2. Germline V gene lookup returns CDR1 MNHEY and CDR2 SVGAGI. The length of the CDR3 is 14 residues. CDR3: CASSYSGRNYGYTF.

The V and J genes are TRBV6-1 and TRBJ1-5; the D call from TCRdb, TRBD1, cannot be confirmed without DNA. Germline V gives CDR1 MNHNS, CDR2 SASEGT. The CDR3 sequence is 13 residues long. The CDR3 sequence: CASFGDPGEPQHF.

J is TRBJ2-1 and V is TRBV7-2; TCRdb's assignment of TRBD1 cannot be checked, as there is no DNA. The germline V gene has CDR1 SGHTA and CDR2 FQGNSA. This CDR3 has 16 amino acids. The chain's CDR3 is CASSLAIGASYNEQFF.